This TCR beta chain was identified during a study of shared clonotypes between healthy human individuals. From germline, CDR1 is MGHRA and CDR2 YSYEKL. The CDR3 is 13 residues long. V dropped 4 bases and J dropped 1 base, with 7 bases sitting between them. Findings and limits, study-wide: For naive CD4 cells, 5% to 6.5% of clonotypes were shared across several donors. It was the non-shared clonotypes that had lower generation probabilities than clonotypes shared by all four donors.

Points on this clone: Antigen: not known.

Investigators spread the genomic DNA of each subset evenly over several immunoSEQ plates. In the source study's methods: For the immunoSEQ data, sequences were junction-only without quality scores, so filtering differed. TCRdb's table, derived via immunoSEQ multiplex PCR, lists solely in-frame clones and lacks some. The V and J calls and clone size are taken from that table; D and trimming were inferred from the DNA. The repertoire includes around 550,000 clones, 95% of them detected once, and around 0.12% sits in the top ten. CD45RO negativity and positive selection for CCR7 defined naive CD8 cells, a population that excluded terminally differentiated effector memory CD45RA+ cells.

This rearrangement joins TRBV4-1 to TRBJ1-1, with D uncertain. This clonotype originated in a woman between 25 and 40 years old in good health. The sequenced sample consisted of naive CD8+ T cells sorted from blood. The CDR3 loop is CASSLGTNTEAFF. CDR3 in DNA: TGCGCCAGCAGCCTGGGAACGAACACTGAAGCTTTCTTT.